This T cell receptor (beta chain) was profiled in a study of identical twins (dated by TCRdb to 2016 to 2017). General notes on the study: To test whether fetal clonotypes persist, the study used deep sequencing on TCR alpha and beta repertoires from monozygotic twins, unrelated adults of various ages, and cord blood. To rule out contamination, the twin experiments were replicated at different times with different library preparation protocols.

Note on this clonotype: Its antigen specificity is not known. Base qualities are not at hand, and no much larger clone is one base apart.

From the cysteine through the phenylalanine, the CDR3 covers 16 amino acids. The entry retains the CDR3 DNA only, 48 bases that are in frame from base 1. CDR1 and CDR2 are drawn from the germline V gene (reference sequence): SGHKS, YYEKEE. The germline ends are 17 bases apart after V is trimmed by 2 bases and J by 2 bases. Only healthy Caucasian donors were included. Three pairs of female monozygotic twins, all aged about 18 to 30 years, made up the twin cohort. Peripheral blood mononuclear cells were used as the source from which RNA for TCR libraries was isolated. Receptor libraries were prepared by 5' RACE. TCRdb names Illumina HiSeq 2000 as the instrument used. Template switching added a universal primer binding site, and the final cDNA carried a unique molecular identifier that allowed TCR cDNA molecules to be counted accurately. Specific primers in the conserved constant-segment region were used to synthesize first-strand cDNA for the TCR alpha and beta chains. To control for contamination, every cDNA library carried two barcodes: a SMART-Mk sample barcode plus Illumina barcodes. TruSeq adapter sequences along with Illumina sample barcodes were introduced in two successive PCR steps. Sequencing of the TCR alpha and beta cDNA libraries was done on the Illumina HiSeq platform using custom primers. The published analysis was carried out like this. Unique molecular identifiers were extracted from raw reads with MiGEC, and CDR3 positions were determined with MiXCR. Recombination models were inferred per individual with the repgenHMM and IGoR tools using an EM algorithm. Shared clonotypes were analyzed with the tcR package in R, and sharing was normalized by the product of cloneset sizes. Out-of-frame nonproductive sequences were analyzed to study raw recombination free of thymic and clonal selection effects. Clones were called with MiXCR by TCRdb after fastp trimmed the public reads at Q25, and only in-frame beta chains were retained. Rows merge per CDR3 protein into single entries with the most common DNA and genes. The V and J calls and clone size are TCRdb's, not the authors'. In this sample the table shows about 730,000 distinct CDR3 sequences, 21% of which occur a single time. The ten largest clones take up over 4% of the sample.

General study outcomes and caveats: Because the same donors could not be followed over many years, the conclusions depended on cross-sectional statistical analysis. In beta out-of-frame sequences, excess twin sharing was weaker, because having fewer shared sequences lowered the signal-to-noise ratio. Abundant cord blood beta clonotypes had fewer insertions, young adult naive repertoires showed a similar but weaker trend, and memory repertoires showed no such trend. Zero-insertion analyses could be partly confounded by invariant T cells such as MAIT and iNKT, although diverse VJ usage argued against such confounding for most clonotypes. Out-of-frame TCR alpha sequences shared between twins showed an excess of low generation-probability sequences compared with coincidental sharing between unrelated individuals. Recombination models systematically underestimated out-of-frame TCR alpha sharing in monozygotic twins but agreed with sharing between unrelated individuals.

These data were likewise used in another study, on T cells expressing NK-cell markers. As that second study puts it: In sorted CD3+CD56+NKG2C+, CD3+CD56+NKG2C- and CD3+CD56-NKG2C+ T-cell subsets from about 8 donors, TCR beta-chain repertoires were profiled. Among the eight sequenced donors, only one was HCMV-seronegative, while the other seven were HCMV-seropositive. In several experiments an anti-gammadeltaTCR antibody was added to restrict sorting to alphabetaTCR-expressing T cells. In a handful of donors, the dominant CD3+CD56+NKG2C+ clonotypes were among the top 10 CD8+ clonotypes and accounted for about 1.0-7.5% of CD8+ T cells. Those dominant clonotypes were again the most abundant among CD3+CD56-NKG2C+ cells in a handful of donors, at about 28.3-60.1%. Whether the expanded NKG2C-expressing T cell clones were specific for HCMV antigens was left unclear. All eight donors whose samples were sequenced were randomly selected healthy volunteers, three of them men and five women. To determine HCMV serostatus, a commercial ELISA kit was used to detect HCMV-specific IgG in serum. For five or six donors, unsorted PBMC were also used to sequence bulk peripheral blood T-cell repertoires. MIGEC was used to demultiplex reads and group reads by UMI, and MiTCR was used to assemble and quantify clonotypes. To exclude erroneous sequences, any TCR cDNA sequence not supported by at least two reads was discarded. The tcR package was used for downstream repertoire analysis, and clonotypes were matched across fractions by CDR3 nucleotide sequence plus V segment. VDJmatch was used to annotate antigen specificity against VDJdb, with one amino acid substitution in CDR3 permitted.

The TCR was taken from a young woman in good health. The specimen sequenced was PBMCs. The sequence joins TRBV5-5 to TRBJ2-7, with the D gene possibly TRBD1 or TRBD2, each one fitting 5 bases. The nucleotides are TGTGCCAGCAGCTTTGAGGGTTTGGGACGTCCCTACGAGCAGTACTTC. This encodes CASSFEGLGRPYEQYF.